The sequence of this T cell receptor beta chain was determined in a study of T cells after yellow fever vaccination. This CDR3 has 20 amino acids. Deletions cut 1 base from V and 1 base from J, with 24 bases between. The germline V gene encodes CDR1 SGHDT and CDR2 YYEEEE. Template-switching 5'RACE yielded the TCR cDNA; a universal primer site and UMIs were added in the process. TCRdb recomputed calls from the 5' RACE reads with MiXCR, one row per CDR3 protein. The table includes fewer than 350,000 distinct CDR3 sequences, 3.6% detected once. Study results and caveats: Abundant bulk-population clonotypes could contaminate the FACS-sorted repertoires. Faster peaking, at day 5 versus 15, marked a secondary response that was weaker. Primary-vaccination clones mostly resurfaced post-booster (nearly 97% CD4, approximately 89% CD8).

This clonotype has a count of ten or more. What it recognizes is unknown. This sequence was found in a man aged 18-30 years who received the YFV17D yellow fever vaccine. The specimen comprised PBMCs, sampled on the day of the yellow fever booster vaccination. The V call is TRBV5-6, the J call TRBJ2-4; D may be TRBD2 (6 bases). DNA for the CDR3: TGTGCCAGCAGCTTGAGATTTTGGAGGGGCAGGCGTCTGGCCAAAAACATTCAGTACTTC. Translated, it gives CASSLRFWRGRRLAKNIQYF. Full variable domain (rest looked up from reference TRBV5-6 and TRBJ2-4): DAGVTQSPTHLIKTRGQQVTLRCSPKSGHDTVSWYQQALGQGPQFIFQYYEEEERQRGNFPDRFSGHQFPNYSSELNVNALLLGDSALYLCASSLRFWRGRRLAKNIQYFGAGTRLSVL.